These 2 T cell receptor beta chains originate from one sample sequenced in a study of CD8+ T cells in alopecia areata. In each case, RNA was isolated and then reverse transcribed into cDNA as the sequencing template. Only in-frame clones appear in the TCRdb table, and some are missing; sequencing was by immunoSEQ multiplex PCR. The data hold approximately 61,000 clones, with around 96% observed a single time. The sequenced sample was CD8+ T cells sorted from blood, obtained at week 0. Every receptor here comes from a human donor with alopecia areata.

The rearrangement uses TRBV27 and TRBJ2-7; D possibly corresponds to TRBD1 (6 bases). Looked up from germline, CDR1 is MNHEY and CDR2 is SMNVEV (reference sequence). The CDR3 has 13 residues. V shed 2 bases and J shed 5 bases, with 10 bases lying between them. CDR3 nucleotides: TGTGCCAGCAGTTTACTTGGGGGCGACGAGCAGTACTTC. This encodes CASSLLGGDEQYF.

In DNA, the CDR3 is TGTGCCTGGAGTAGGTCGGGAGGTAATCGTGAGCAGTTCTTC. Protein sequence: CAWSRSGGNREQFF. The chain recombines TRBV30 with TRBJ2-1; 7 bases are a match to TRBD2. The CDR3 consists of 14 residues. The V gene end was trimmed by 2 bases and the J gene end by 9 bases; junction bases not matched to a gene: 10. Germline V gives CDR1 GTSNPN, CDR2 SVGIG (reference sequence). The whole variable domain, remainder taken from reference TRBV30 and TRBJ2-1, is SQTIHQWPATLVQPVGSPLSLECTVEGTSNPNLYWYRQAAGRGLQLLFYSVGIGQISSEVPQNLSASRPQDRQFILSSKKLLLSDSGFYLCAWSRSGGNREQFFGPGTRLTVL.